Sequencing of this T cell receptor beta chain was carried out in a study of T-cell reconstitution after alpha-beta-depleted transplantation in children. General study results and limits: Approximately two months post-transplant, alpha-beta T cells reportedly originated from several hundred expanded graft clones.

A few counts support this clonotype. Its antigen is as yet unknown. Unique molecular identifiers were built into the TCRbeta library. TCRdb itself ran the PCR reads through MiXCR, one entry per CDR3 protein. This sample has about 610,000 distinct CDR3 sequences, with roughly a quarter found just once. This receptor was taken from a boy in the first two years of life with Wiskott-Aldrich syndrome, due to receive a stem cell transplant. The sample in question was PBMCs, obtained before TCRalphabeta/CD19-depleted stem cell transplant.

The DNA for the CDR3 is TGTGCCAGCAGTTACTCGAAGTTAGCGGTTTACAATGAGCAGTTCTTC. As protein: CASSYSKLAVYNEQFF. The V call is TRBV6-5, the J call TRBJ2-1; possible D gene TRBD2, 6 bases. Deletions cut 0 bases from V and 4 bases from J, with 13 bases between. This CDR3 spans 16 amino acids. Germline V gene lookup returns CDR1 MNHEY and CDR2 SVGAGI.